The 8 T cell receptor beta chains below come from one sample, sequenced in a study of CD8 T cells in ankylosing spondylitis. TCRdb re-derived calls from the 5' RACE reads in MiXCR, one entry per CDR3 protein. The table shows roughly 170,000 distinct CDR3 sequences, with just over 9.5% occurring only once. Sample: blood, either unsorted or a sorted T cell fraction (not recorded which). The receptors were gathered from a female donor with ankylosing spondylitis or in good health (not recorded which).

This clonotype was counted many times. The V gene is TRBV6-1, the J gene TRBJ2-7, with 11 bases aligning to TRBD2. The germline V gene has CDR1 MNHNS and CDR2 SASEGT. The CDR3 is 18 residues long. The V gene end was trimmed by 5 bases and the J gene end by 2 bases; junction bases not matched to a gene: 14. CDR3 DNA sequence: TGTGCCAGCAGTCAATTCGACAGGGGACTAGCGGAAGCCTACGAGCAGTACTTC. This encodes CASSQFDRGLAEAYEQYF.

There are many counts of this clonotype. The J gene is TRBJ1-1, the V gene TRBV5-6, with 8 nucleotides matching TRBD1. Germline values: CDR1 SGHDT, CDR2 YYEEEE. CDR3 length equals 16 residues. V dropped 3 bases and J dropped 1; count of bases not matched to a gene: 8. CDR3 DNA sequence: TGTGCCAGCAGCTACCAGACAGGGGATGGGAACACTGAAGCTTTCTTT. It codes for CASSYQTGDGNTEAFF.

This chain joins TRBV6-5 and TRBJ1-5; 10 bases map to TRBD1. CDR3 size: 19 residues. Germline V gene sequence: CDR1 MNHEY, CDR2 SVGAGI. With V trimmed by 2 bases and J by 4 bases, 14 bases remained unmatched. CDR3 loop: CASSYLHPLDRGPNQPQHF. The CDR3 DNA is TGTGCCAGCAGTTACCTCCATCCATTAGACAGGGGGCCTAATCAGCCCCAGCATTTT.

The CDR3: CASSLQGIPLGSYNEQFF. Written as DNA, the CDR3 is TGTGCCAGCAGCTTACAAGGCATCCCCCTAGGCTCCTACAATGAGCAGTTCTTC. The chain couples TRBV11-1 to TRBJ2-1; D ambiguous. The germline V gene has CDR1 SGHAT and CDR2 FQDESV (reference sequence). The CDR3 runs to 18 residues. Trimming took off 2 bases at V and 0 bases at J, with 17 bases between the two ends.

This sequence joins TRBV6-5 and TRBJ2-4; tentative D call: TRBD2 (5 bases). The CDR3 runs to 19 residues. Per germline, CDR1 MNHEY and CDR2 SVGAGI. Between the trimmed V and J ends, which lost 0 bases and 0 bases, there was a span of 18 bases. This CDR3 is CASSYSLNQADLAKNIQYF. For the CDR3, the DNA is TGTGCCAGCAGTTACTCCCTCAATCAAGCGGACCTAGCCAAAAACATTCAGTACTTC.

This clonotype was counted between two and nine times. The rearrangement joins TRBV9 to TRBJ2-1, with a weak D call TRBD2 (6 bases). Germline V gene lookup returns CDR1 SGDLS and CDR2 YYNGEE. V lost 3 bases and J lost 0, with 10 bases in between. The CDR3 length is 15 residues. This chain's CDR3 is CASSGGASSYNEQFF. The DNA of the CDR3 is TGTGCCAGCAGCGGCGGGGCCAGCTCCTACAATGAGCAGTTCTTC.

This clonotype came up a few times. The chain recombines TRBV19 with TRBJ2-7; 7 bases are a match to TRBD2. Per the germline V gene, CDR1 is LNHDA and CDR2 is SQIVND (reference sequence). V was pared by 0 bases and J by 4 bases, with 3 bases of the junction left unmatched. This CDR3 is built from 14 residues. CDR3 in DNA: TGTGCCAGTAGTATAGACGGGACTACTTACGAGCAGTACTTC. This encodes CASSIDGTTYEQYF.

This clonotype was recorded a few times. The V gene is TRBV11-2, the J gene TRBJ2-1; 7 bases match TRBD2. Germline-derived CDR1 and CDR2 are SGHAT and FQNNGV. This CDR3 comprises 21 residues. The trim removed 1 base at V and 7 bases at J, leaving 25 bases unmatched. Here the CDR3 DNA reads TGTGCCAGCAGCTTAGGGGCTATGGGTCTAGCGGCGGCTCGCTTTAGGAATGAGCAGTTCTTC. Translation: CASSLGAMGLAAARFRNEQFF.